Shown below are 25 T cell receptor beta chains from a single sample sequenced in a study of blood T cells in healthy people across ages. Primed by a sample-barcoded 5' primer and a J-beta primer mix, a second PCR proceeded for about 7 to 11 cycles. From the 5' RACE reads, TCRdb called clonotypes with MiXCR, one entry per CDR3 protein. Of approximately 800,000 distinct CDR3 sequences listed, around a quarter are singletons. This same sample was also part of a study on T cells of mothers and their children.

Sequenced sample: blood. All receptors come from a boy between 10 and 17 years old in good health.

This clonotype came up a few times. The chain combines TRBV12-3 or TRBV12-4 with TRBJ2-7, with TRBD1 as a possible D gene (5 bases). The V end lost 8 bases, the J end lost 0 bases, and 8 bases lay between the germline ends. The CDR3 runs 12 residues. CDR3 DNA: TGTGCCAGCGCACAGGCCTCCTACGAGCAGTACTTC. This gives the protein CASAQASYEQYF.

In this sample, this clonotype turned up a few times. V and J are TRBV29-1 and TRBJ2-3; no clear D. V gave up 6 bases and J gave up 4 bases, with 11 bases separating them. The germline CDR1 and CDR2 sequences are SQVTM and ANQGSEA. CDR3 size: 12 residues. CDR3 coding DNA: TGCAGCGTGACCTTAGAGCCAGATACGCAGTATTTT. Its translation: CSVTLEPDTQYF.

The gene calls are TRBV7-3 and TRBJ2-1, with D possibly matching TRBD2 (6 bases). V lost 6 bases, J lost 4 bases, and 19 bases lay in between. This CDR3 has 16 residues. Germline V CDR1 and CDR2: SGHTA, FQGTGA. The CDR3 nucleotides read TGTGCCAGCAGTCGATCCGGGACTTCAGAATACAATGAGCAGTTCTTC. It encodes CASSRSGTSEYNEQFF.

The V gene is TRBV20-1, the J gene TRBJ1-4; no firm D call. The CDR3 runs to 15 residues. The germline V and J ends were trimmed by 3 bases and 1 base, with 12 bases remaining between them. Germline-derived CDR1 and CDR2 are DFQATT and SNEGSKA (reference sequence). CDR3 sequence (DNA): TGCAGTGCTAGTGACACTGGGTTAACTAATGAAAAACTGTTTTTT. Amino acid sequence: CSASDTGLTNEKLFF.

Only one count was recorded for this clonotype. The CDR3 protein is CASGPPARQETQYF. In nucleotides, the CDR3 is TGTGCTAGTGGACCCCCAGCGCGCCAAGAGACCCAGTACTTC. The J gene is TRBJ2-1, the V gene TRBV12-5, with no clear D. The J call is uncertain, as TRBJ2-5 better fits the DNA end. Germline CDR1 reads LGHNT; CDR2 reads FRNRAP. The CDR3 consists of 14 residues.

This clonotype was detected a few times. The V and J genes are TRBV20-1 and TRBJ2-7, with 13 positions matching TRBD2. Germline V gene lookup returns CDR1 DFQATT and CDR2 SNEGSKA (reference sequence). The length of the CDR3 is 14 residues. Trimming cost V 3 bases and J 6 bases; bases outside gene matches: 5. CDR3 amino acids: CSASLLAGGLEQYF. DNA for the CDR3: TGCAGTGCTAGTCTACTAGCGGGAGGGCTCGAGCAGTACTTC.

The chain links TRBV4-3 to TRBJ2-3; D uncertain. The germline CDR1 and CDR2 sequences are LGHNA and YSLEER. V was cut by 2 bases and J by 2 bases, with 11 bases left in between. CDR3 length equals 15 residues. In DNA, the CDR3 is TGCGCCAGCAGCCAACTCTCTGCGTCCACAGATACGCAGTATTTT. This encodes CASSQLSASTDTQYF.

The chain is built from TRBV6-5 and TRBJ2-5; TRBD2 agrees at 13 bases. CDR3 size: 14 residues. V lost 6 bases to trimming and J lost 11 bases; unmatched junction nucleotides: 9. The germline CDR1 and CDR2 sequences are MNHEY and SVGAGI. CDR3 DNA: TGTGCCAGCAGGAGGACTAGCGGGAGCTCCGGGCAGTACTTC. Its translation: CASRRTSGSSGQYF.

This clonotype showed up just a few times. The rearrangement links TRBV29-1 to TRBJ2-5, with D possibly being TRBD1 (6 bases). The J call could be wrong; TRBJ2-7 is a better fit for the DNA end. The CDR3 runs to 10 residues. From germline, CDR1 is SQVTM and CDR2 ANQGSEA. The CDR3 DNA sequence: TGCAGCGTTACAGGGACCGAGCAGTACTTC. Its translation is CSVTGTEQYF.

As to this clonotype: A read error may account for a junction end that differs from germline. V and J are TRBV18 and TRBJ2-6; TRBD1 aligns across 7 bases. Germline CDR1 KGHSH, CDR2 LQKENI. This CDR3 is built from 15 residues. The CDR3 bases are TGCGCCAGCCCACTACAGGGGAGCGGGGCCAACGTCCTGACTTTC. It translates to CASPLQGSGANVLTF.

The J gene is TRBJ1-2, the V gene TRBV7-2; 7 bases line up with TRBD1. This CDR3 comprises 17 residues. The V and J ends lost 1 base and 3 bases, in that order; junction bases with no gene match: 11. The V gene's germline CDR1 is SGHTA and CDR2 FQGNSA. CDR3 in amino acids: CASSLEGLTGYDYGYTF. In DNA form, the CDR3 reads TGTGCCAGCAGCTTAGAAGGTCTGACAGGGTACGACTATGGCTACACCTTC.

Comment on this clonotype: An end of the junction differs from the germline gene, which may be a read error. The chain is built from TRBV3-1 and TRBJ2-3; D ambiguous. The CDR3 loop spans 15 amino acids. Germline values: CDR1 LGHDT, CDR2 YNNKEL (reference sequence). In DNA form, the CDR3 reads TGTGCCAACAGCCAAGGTGCTTTCCGCACAGATACGCAGTATTTT. Translation: CANSQGAFRTDTQYF.

This clonotype was recorded only once. The genes are TRBV6-6 and TRBJ2-4, with 9 bases identical to TRBD1. The V and J ends lost 5 bases and 4 bases, in that order; junction bases with no gene match: 6. The CDR3 spans 15 residues. Germline assignment: CDR1 MNHNY and CDR2 SVGAGI (reference sequence). CDR3 region: CASSSSGTGKNIQYF. The DNA for the CDR3 is TGTGCCAGCAGTAGTTCCGGGACAGGGAAAAACATTCAGTACTTC.

This clonotype was found once. V and J are TRBV7-2 and TRBJ2-5; maybe TRBD2 (5 bases). This CDR3 has 15 residues. The ends were cut back, 5 bases at V and 1 base at J, with 14 bases in the middle. CDR1 is SGHTA, CDR2 FQGNSA, per germline. The CDR3 here is CASSPPGNFQETQYF. For the CDR3, the DNA is TGTGCCAGCAGCCCTCCGGGGAACTTCCAAGAGACCCAGTACTTC.

The sample holds a few counts of this clonotype. This chain joins TRBV4-1 and TRBJ2-3; possible D gene TRBD2, 5 bases. Germline V gene lookup returns CDR1 MGHRA and CDR2 YSYEKL. The CDR3 has 14 residues. V lost 3 bases to trimming and J lost 6 bases, with 13 bases between them. The CDR3 region is CASSQRGSVDTQYF. CDR3 in DNA: TGCGCCAGCAGCCAGAGAGGGTCCGTTGATACGCAGTATTTT.

J is TRBJ2-1 and V is TRBV20-1; 8 bases are a match to TRBD2. The J call may be in error: the DNA end matches TRBJ2-5 better. The germline CDR1 and CDR2 sequences are DFQATT and SNEGSKA (reference sequence). This CDR3 has 14 residues. CDR3 coding DNA: TGCAGTGCTAGAGTAGCGGGAACCCAAGAGACCCAGTACTTC. As protein: CSARVAGTQETQYF.

V is TRBV20-1 and J is TRBJ2-1; TRBD2 matches 7 bases. Per germline, CDR1 DFQATT and CDR2 SNEGSKA (reference sequence). The CDR3 extends over 16 amino acids. With V trimmed by 2 bases and J by 3 bases, 10 bases remained unmatched. The CDR3 region has the DNA TGCAGTGCTAGACCCCGGGTAGCGGGCTTCTACAATGAGCAGTTCTTC. Protein sequence: CSARPRVAGFYNEQFF.

This clonotype has a handful of counts. The V and J genes are TRBV28 and TRBJ1-5; D unclear. Germline CDR1 and CDR2: MDHEN and SYDVKM. V was clipped by 9 bases and J by 4 bases, with 16 bases between them. The CDR3 has 14 residues. CDR3 bases: TGTGCCAGTAGGGAGGTTTTCGGGAATCAGCCCCAGCATTTT. The encoded protein is CASREVFGNQPQHF. The variable domain in full, with the rest retrieved from reference TRBV28 and TRBJ1-5, is DVKVTQSSRYLVKRTGEKVFLECVQDMDHENMFWYRQDPGLGLRLIYFSYDVKMKEKGDIPEGYSVSREKKERFSLILESASTNQTSMYLCASREVFGNQPQHFGDGTRLSIL.

V is TRBV27 and J is TRBJ1-1; no firm D call. CDR3 length equals 14 residues. Trimming shortened V by 3 bases and J by 1 base, and 9 bases separated the two germline ends. Germline loops: CDR1 MNHEY, CDR2 SMNVEV (reference sequence). The CDR3 reads CASSFTEGNTEAFF. In DNA, the CDR3 is TGTGCCAGCAGTTTCACGGAGGGGAACACTGAAGCTTTCTTT.

V and J are TRBV2 and TRBJ2-7; D might be TRBD2 (5 bases). Trimming cost V 2 bases and J 5 bases, with 16 bases left between them. Germline V gives CDR1 SNHLY, CDR2 FYNNEI. This CDR3 has 15 residues. CDR3 residues: CASSENGNRFHEQYF. For the CDR3, the DNA is TGTGCCAGCAGTGAAAACGGGAATAGGTTCCACGAGCAGTACTTC.

The chain uses TRBV18 and TRBJ2-6, with a weak D call TRBD1 (5 bases). Germline CDR1 and CDR2: KGHSH and LQKENI. This CDR3 has 16 amino acids. V lost 3 bases to trimming and J lost 2 bases, with 11 bases between them. This CDR3 is CASSPGQKAGANVLTF. CDR3 nucleotide sequence: TGTGCCAGCTCACCGGGGCAGAAGGCTGGGGCCAACGTCCTGACTTTC.

V gene TRBV4-3 combines with J gene TRBJ2-7; D uncertain. The germline CDR1 and CDR2 sequences are LGHNA and YSLEER. The CDR3 spans 14 residues. Trimming took off 0 bases at V and 11 bases at J, with 17 bases between the two ends. In DNA, the CDR3 is TGCGCCAGCAGCCAAGATTCCACTTTCGGAGTTAAGTACTTC. Its translation is CASSQDSTFGVKYF.

In its sample, this clonotype was seen a few times. The J gene is TRBJ1-1, the V gene TRBV12-3 or TRBV12-4; the D is unclear. This CDR3 region has 10 residues. The V end lost 3 bases, the J end lost 8 bases, and 4 bases lay between the germline ends. The CDR3 here is CASSLAEAFF. CDR3 DNA: TGTGCCAGCAGTTTGGCAGAAGCTTTCTTT.

This chain links TRBV18 with TRBJ2-7, with TRBD2 as a possible D gene (5 bases). The V end was cut by 0 bases, the J end by 6 bases, with 15 bases between. CDR1 is KGHSH, CDR2 LQKENI, per germline. The CDR3 contains 15 residues. The CDR3 here is CASSPPTLNSGEQYF. For the CDR3, the DNA is TGTGCCAGCTCACCACCGACCCTTAACAGCGGCGAGCAGTACTTC. The full variable domain, completed using reference TRBV18 and TRBJ2-7, is NAGVMQNPRHLVRRRGQEARLRCSPMKGHSHVYWYRQLPEEGLKFMVYLQKENIIDESGMPKERFSAEFPKEGPSILRIQQVVRGDSAAYFCASSPPTLNSGEQYFGPGTRLTVT.

The chain is built from TRBV4-3 and TRBJ2-3; D gene ambiguous. CDR3 length: 14 residues. Trimming cost V 0 bases and J 3 bases, with 7 bases left between them. Germline V gene sequence: CDR1 LGHNA, CDR2 YSLEER. The CDR3 spells CASSQEVVTDTQYF. DNA of the CDR3: TGCGCCAGCAGCCAAGAAGTGGTGACAGATACGCAGTATTTT.